This T cell receptor (beta chain) originates from a study of PD-L1 blockade in urothelial cancer listed by TCRdb under 2017. Turning to the overall study: Every patient began therapy in about 2014 and was given atezolizumab 1,200 mg intravenously every 3 weeks. About nine tenths of the roughly 29 patients were males with bladder-origin urothelial cancer, and about 60% of the roughly 29 reported a prior smoking history. An ECOG performance status of 0 or 1 was recorded for the patients, and 0 to 3 prior chemotherapy regimens had been received by the patients. Blood samples were analyzed at 3 weeks after treatment start (second dose) and at 6 weeks after treatment start. Blood samples gave a median of about 140,000 T cells and 80,000 to 95,000 unique TCRs, with a median clonality of roughly 0.08. An exploratory multi-omic analysis was conducted of the somatic, immune and clinical correlates of response to PD-L1 blockade with atezolizumab in urothelial cancer. Pretreatment tumor samples, along with matched peripheral blood collected serially before and after atezolizumab treatment, underwent TCR sequencing. Durable clinical benefit meant progression-free survival longer than 6 months, and TCR features were also tested against progression-free and overall survival. Whole exome sequencing and RNA sequencing of pretreatment tumors were performed alongside TCR sequencing in the same patients. Durable clinical benefit was achieved by nine patients but not by the remaining 20. Pretreatment blood TCR-seq was available for twenty-nine patients, at least one posttreatment blood collection was obtained for around 25 patients, and tumor TCR-seq was available for around 25 patients.

The paper as a whole reports these results and caveats: Improved progression-free and overall survival was associated with having pretreatment peripheral blood TCR clonality below the median. Greater expansion of tumor-associated TCR clones in peripheral blood 3 weeks after the start of treatment was observed in patients with durable benefit (n ≈ 20, p = 0.022). Because the sample size was small (n = 29) and many of the analyses were exploratory, the results are meant to be hypothesis-generating.

This clone has only a few counts. The antigen it binds to is not known. No base-level quality is on record; no much larger clone is a single base apart. From the germline V gene (reference sequence), CDR1 is SEHNR and CDR2 is FQNEAQ. Clipping removes 5 bases from V and 1 base from J, with 3 as the unmatched junction base count. The CDR3 measures 15 amino acids from cysteine to phenylalanine. Kept here is only the CDR3 DNA, which spans 45 bases and is read in frame from base 1. The time point tag for this specimen amounts to: peripheral blood 6 weeks after treatment start. The cohort included some 30 patients with locally advanced or metastatic urothelial carcinoma who were treated at Memorial Sloan Kettering on a trial protocol. Peripheral blood mononuclear cells were collected pretreatment and during treatment, at between 1 and 8 total time points per patient. The Qiagen DNeasy Blood extraction kit was used to purify genomic DNA from total PBMCs and tumor samples. PBMCs were collected pretreatment and during treatment, and were isolated and stored as previously described.

Each PCR received spiked-in synthetic TCR analog templates so that absolute template abundance could be estimated from read counts. The immunoSEQ assay used bias-controlled V and J gene primers to amplify TCRbeta CDR3 regions from genomic DNA. Rearranged TCRbeta segments were sequenced at approximately 20X coverage. The original methods were these. Sequencing errors were corrected by clustering, and CDR3s were annotated against IMGT so that V, D and J genes could be assigned. Downstream analyses used only productive TCRbeta rearrangements, leaving out any out-of-frame or stop-codon sequences. Clonality was calculated as one minus the Shannon entropy normalized by the log of the number of unique productive sequences. Fisher's exact test with Benjamini-Hochberg correction, at a threshold of adjusted p below 0.01, was used to find clones that differed between time points or between blood and tumor. Held by TCRdb, this immuneACCESS table contains in-frame sequences only and omits some clones. Under half of the omission traces to an unresolved V gene where checked; the cause of the rest is unknown. The V and J calls and the clone size are those of that table, but D and trimming were determined from the DNA. The sample records roughly 45,000 clones, 80% to 90% of which are singletons. The ten largest clones capture around 10% of the sample.

The V gene is TRBV7-9 and the J gene is TRBJ1-1, with TRBD1 identical over 11 junction bases. This sequence was found in a man aged 65 to 85 with urothelial cancer. Source: PBMCs, taken around atezolizumab (anti-PD-L1) treatment. This receptor carries the CDR3 CASSPGTGGNTEAFF. In nucleotides, the sequence is TGTGCCAGCAGCCCGGGGACAGGGGGGAACACTGAAGCTTTCTTT.